What follows are 25 T cell receptor beta chains derived from one specimen sequenced in a study of graft-versus-host responses after intestinal transplantation. TCRdb's table, derived via immunoSEQ multiplex PCR, lists solely in-frame clones and lacks some. The profile covers around 120,000 clones, with less than 95% appearing a single time and more than 0.15% taken by the ten largest. Their cognate antigens are unknown. Source: unstimulated CD4+ T cells sorted from spleen or lymph node cells, taken before intestinal transplant. The receptor set was obtained from a human donor who received an intestinal transplant.

CDR3 amino acids: CASSLTGSNQETQYF. CDR3 nucleotide sequence: TGCGCCAGCAGCCTAACCGGGTCCAACCAAGAGACCCAGTACTTC. J is TRBJ2-5 and V is TRBV4-1; no definite D call. CDR1 and CDR2 from the germline V gene are MGHRA and YSYEKL. The CDR3 contains 15 residues. Trimming took 4 bases from V and 0 from J, leaving 12 bases between them.

The genes are TRBV28 and TRBJ2-2; 7 bases align to TRBD2. Germline V gene lookup returns CDR1 MDHEN and CDR2 SYDVKM. This CDR3 comprises 13 residues. The V segment lost 6 bases and the J segment 7 bases; nucleotides outside the gene matches: 5. As DNA, the CDR3 is TGTGCCAGCAGCAATCCGGGGGGCGGGGAGCTGTTTTTT. This gives the protein CASSNPGGGELFF.

The chain carries TRBV6-1 and TRBJ1-1; 8 bases agree with TRBD1. Germline V CDR1 and CDR2: MNHNS, SASEGT. This CDR3 region has 15 residues. V gave up 6 bases and J gave up 3 bases; unmatched junction bases: 9. In nucleotides, the CDR3 is TGTGCCAGCAGGCGACAGGGGATGAGGGACACTGAAGCTTTCTTT. This codes for CASRRQGMRDTEAFF.

This clone was seen more than once but under ten times. This chain uses TRBV19 with TRBJ1-4; D might be TRBD1 (5 bases). The CDR3 is 11 residues long. Germline CDR1 reads LNHDA; CDR2 reads SQIVND (reference sequence). Deletions cut 3 bases from V and 12 bases from J, with 8 bases between. The CDR3, as DNA: TGTGCCAGTAGTATCAGGGAAGAACTGTTTTTT. The encoded protein is CASSIREELFF.

This sequence joins TRBV4-3 and TRBJ1-1; D call uncertain. Germline V gene sequence: CDR1 LGHNA, CDR2 YSLEER. V lost 1 base, J lost 0 bases, and 9 bases lay in between. This CDR3 region has 15 residues. The CDR3 protein is CASSQARTLNTEAFF. For the CDR3, the DNA is TGCGCCAGCAGCCAAGCGCGCACCTTGAACACTGAAGCTTTCTTT.

J is TRBJ2-1 and V is TRBV15; tentatively, D is TRBD2 (6 bases). Germline lookup yields CDR1 LNHNV and CDR2 YYDKDF (reference sequence). The CDR3 has 15 residues. V shed 2 bases and J shed 4 bases, with 12 bases lying between them. CDR3 amino acids: CATSRSREPYNEQFF. The CDR3 DNA reads as TGTGCCACCAGCAGAAGTCGGGAGCCATACAATGAGCAGTTCTTC.

The rearrangement joins TRBV6-1 to TRBJ2-7; 10 bases line up with TRBD2. The V gene's germline CDR1 is MNHNS and CDR2 SASEGT. This CDR3 region has 15 residues. With 6 bases clipped from V and 1 base from J, the junction kept 6 bases outside the gene matches. The chain's CDR3 is CASRGRLAGSYEQYF. CDR3 DNA sequence: TGTGCCAGCAGAGGTAGACTAGCGGGTTCCTACGAGCAGTACTTC.

V usage is TRBV28 and J usage is TRBJ1-1, with D unresolved. The CDR3 runs to 15 residues. CDR1 and CDR2 from the germline V gene are MDHEN and SYDVKM. Trimming shortened V by 4 bases and J by 4 bases, and 16 bases separated the two germline ends. The CDR3 here is CASSSGPGMITEAFF. The CDR3 coding sequence is TGTGCCAGCAGTTCTGGGCCGGGGATGATCACTGAAGCTTTCTTT. The full variable domain, in which reference TRBV28 and TRBJ1-1 provide the parts outside the CDR3, is DVKVTQSSRYLVKRTGEKVFLECVQDMDHENMFWYRQDPGLGLRLIYFSYDVKMKEKGDIPEGYSVSREKKERFSLILESASTNQTSMYLCASSSGPGMITEAFFGQGTRLTVV.

This clone came up a few times. The J gene is TRBJ1-2, the V gene TRBV5-1, with 10 bases aligning to TRBD1. Germline V gene data show CDR1 as SGHRS and CDR2 as YFSETQ. Trimming cost V 4 bases and J 4 bases; bases outside gene matches: 7. The CDR3 is 15 amino acids. DNA for the CDR3: TGCGCCAGCAGCATACCGGGACAGGGGCGCTATGGCTACACCTTC. This encodes CASSIPGQGRYGYTF.

The chain uses TRBV5-6 and TRBJ2-1, with 9 bases lining up with TRBD1. The CDR3 covers 15 residues. V lost 1 base to trimming and J lost 8 bases; unmatched junction nucleotides: 7. Germline V gene data show CDR1 as SGHDT and CDR2 as YYEEEE. CDR3: CASSLWDRDNHEQFF. The CDR3 nucleotides are TGTGCCAGCAGCTTGTGGGACAGGGACAACCATGAGCAGTTCTTC.

V and J are TRBV29-1 and TRBJ2-3; 7 bases fit TRBD1. The CDR3 covers 12 residues. With V trimmed by 6 bases and J by 1 base, 1 base remained unmatched. Germline V gene sequence: CDR1 SQVTM, CDR2 ANQGSEA. The CDR3 is CSVGQGTDTQYF. In DNA, the CDR3 is TGCAGCGTCGGACAGGGCACAGATACGCAGTATTTT.

V is TRBV5-4 and J is TRBJ1-2, with D possibly being TRBD1 (6 bases). The V gene's germline CDR1 is SGHNT and CDR2 YYREEE (reference sequence). The CDR3 has 15 residues. The V end was cut by 9 bases, the J end by 4 bases, with 22 bases between. CDR3 nucleotide sequence: TGTGCCACAACTATTGGGGGGGCAGGGGTCTATGGCTACACCTTC. It specifies CATTIGGAGVYGYTF.

V is TRBV19 and J is TRBJ2-1, with D possibly being TRBD2 (6 bases). CDR1 is LNHDA and CDR2 is SQIVND in the germline V gene (reference sequence). The CDR3 loop spans 16 amino acids. V shed 7 bases and J shed 7 bases, with 23 bases lying between them. In nucleotides, the CDR3 is TGTGCCAGTAATAATAAACTAGGTTTGGGAGGAAATGAGCAGTTCTTC. Protein: CASNNKLGLGGNEQFF.

V gene TRBV10-1 combines with J gene TRBJ2-7, with TRBD1 as a possible D gene (5 bases). Trimming removed 9 bases at V and 2 bases at J, with 5 bases between. The CDR3 contains 10 residues. Germline V CDR1 and CDR2: WNHNN, SYGVQD (reference sequence). The CDR3 is CARQAYEQYF. For the CDR3, the DNA is TGCGCCAGACAGGCCTACGAGCAGTACTTC.

The V gene is TRBV7-2, the J gene TRBJ1-4, with D possibly being TRBD1 (5 bases). CDR3 size: 15 residues. Trimming removed 5 bases at V and 4 bases at J, with 14 bases between. The germline CDR1 and CDR2 sequences are SGHTA and FQGNSA. The chain's CDR3 is CASSPTGTGNEKLFF. The CDR3 nucleotides read TGTGCCAGCAGCCCAACCGGGACTGGTAATGAAAAACTGTTTTTT.

CDR3 region: CASTRLAGVTGELFF. The CDR3 region has the DNA TGTGCCAGCACGAGACTAGCGGGGGTGACCGGGGAGCTGTTTTTT. The rearrangement links TRBV19 to TRBJ2-2; 12 positions match TRBD2. Germline CDR1 and CDR2: LNHDA and SQIVND (reference sequence). The V and J ends lost 9 bases and 5 bases, in that order; junction bases with no gene match: 7. The CDR3 has 15 residues.

The CDR3 region has the DNA TGTGCCAGCAAGTACAGGGGGCGCGATGAAAAACTGTTTTTT. This translates into CASKYRGRDEKLFF. J is TRBJ1-4 and V is TRBV21-1; the DNA was not used to check the table's D call, TRBD1. TRBV21-1 is a documented pseudogene. This CDR3 region has 14 residues.

This clone was recorded only once. The chain has TRBV19 and TRBJ1-6; TRBD1 matches 9 bases. CDR3 length equals 16 residues. V was clipped by 5 bases and J by 10 bases; unmatched bases: 12. Germline V lookup: CDR1 LNHDA, CDR2 SQIVND (reference sequence). In DNA form, the CDR3 reads TGTGCCAGTAGTCACGGGCCGGGACAGGGTTTCTCACCCCTCCACTTT. Translation: CASSHGPGQGFSPLHF.

This chain uses TRBV6-5 with TRBJ2-3; D possibly corresponds to TRBD1 (5 bases). The ends were cut back, 6 bases at V and 2 bases at J, with 15 bases in the middle. The CDR3 length is 15 residues. Looked up from germline, CDR1 is MNHEY and CDR2 is SVGAGI. The chain's CDR3 is CASRDRDGSTDTQYF. DNA for the CDR3: TGTGCCAGCAGAGACAGAGACGGGTCCACAGATACGCAGTATTTT.

CDR3 residues: CASSKGQSYNEQFF. The CDR3 DNA reads as TGTGCCAGCAGCAAGGGACAGTCCTACAATGAGCAGTTCTTC. The chain links TRBV4-2 to TRBJ2-1; the match to TRBD1 covers 7 bases. The V and J ends lost 5 bases and 1 base, in that order; junction bases with no gene match: 2. The CDR3 runs 14 residues. Germline values: CDR1 LGHNA, CDR2 YNFKEQ.

The chain couples TRBV7-9 to TRBJ2-7; 8 nucleotides match TRBD2. Germline V lookup: CDR1 SEHNR, CDR2 FQNEAQ (reference sequence). V shed 4 bases and J 3 bases; nucleotides not matched to a gene: 5. The CDR3 is made up of 14 amino acids. The CDR3 loop reads CASSSIAGSYEQYF. CDR3 in DNA: TGTGCCAGCAGCTCTATAGCGGGAAGCTACGAGCAGTACTTC.

This chain links TRBV7-9 with TRBJ1-2, with a possible D match to TRBD1 (5 bases). The CDR3 runs to 17 residues. The germline CDR1 and CDR2 sequences are SEHNR and FQNEAQ (reference sequence). Deletions cut 0 bases from V and 5 bases from J, with 19 bases between. The CDR3 nucleotides are TGTGCCAGCAGCTTAGCGTGGAAGGGTGACAGTCTATATGGCTACACCTTC. Translation: CASSLAWKGDSLYGYTF.

This clone was seen only a few times. This rearrangement joins TRBV5-4 to TRBJ2-4; tentative D call: TRBD1 (6 bases). The length of the CDR3 is 14 residues. From germline, CDR1 is SGHNT and CDR2 YYREEE (reference sequence). The ends were cut back, 2 bases at V and 1 base at J, with 7 bases in the middle. CDR3 amino acids: CASSLDRAKNIQYF. For the CDR3, the DNA is TGTGCCAGCAGCTTAGACAGGGCCAAAAACATTCAGTACTTC.

The rearrangement uses TRBV28 and TRBJ2-3; TRBD2 aligns across 10 bases. With V trimmed by 8 bases and J by 3 bases, 8 bases remained unmatched. CDR3 length equals 15 residues. Germline V lookup: CDR1 MDHEN, CDR2 SYDVKM. CDR3: CASGRASGRTDTQYF. The DNA for the CDR3 is TGTGCCAGCGGTCGGGCTAGCGGGAGAACAGATACGCAGTATTTT.

This sequence joins TRBV9 and TRBJ1-3, with D unclear. Trimming removed 0 bases from V and 0 bases from J, with 7 bases in between. Germline CDR1 and CDR2: SGDLS and YYNGEE. There are 15 residues in the CDR3. CDR3 sequence: CASSVGRDSGNTIYF. CDR3 nucleotide sequence: TGTGCCAGCAGCGTAGGGAGGGACTCTGGAAACACCATATATTTT.